This T cell receptor beta chain was identified during a study of T cell repertoires in cytomegalovirus infection. Whole-study context: Alongside well-studied HLA-B-restricted CMV epitopes, recently identified HLA-C-restricted CMV epitopes were also used.

CDR1 SGHRS and CDR2 YFSETQ come from the germline V gene. V was clipped by 7 bases and J by 3 bases; unmatched bases: 12. The CDR3 is made up of 16 amino acids. Remarks on this clonotype: Its specificity is unknown.

TCRdb reprocessed the reads via MiXCR and lists one record per CDR3 protein. The table lists some 920,000 distinct CDR3 sequences, roughly 30% of them singletons. This rearrangement joins TRBV5-1 to TRBJ2-1; TRBD2 agrees at 8 bases. The source material was cultured CD8+ T cells from PBMCs, sampled from culture after CMV antigen stimulation. This sequence originates from a human donor in good health (CMV status not recorded). Some clones in this sample may be carry-over from other donors' samples. CDR3 in DNA: TGCGCCAGCGGAGGAGGGGCGGGGGGATTCTACAATGAGCAGTTCTTC. Translated: CASGGGAGGFYNEQFF.